This T cell receptor beta chain is from a study of control samples from healthy donors and cancer patients (dated by TCRdb to about 2020). Receptors were amplified or captured by the immunoSEQ multiplex PCR assay. TCRdb mirrors the immuneACCESS table, restricted to in-frame sequences. Some clones are absent from its copies; in checked studies, under half trace to an unresolved V gene, and the reason for the others is unknown. This sample comprises 200,000 to 250,000 clones, around 94% of them detected only once. Clones ranked in the top ten supply 1.5% of the sample. Remarks on this clone: Its recognized antigen is unknown. No quality values exist for individual bases; no much larger clone is one base distant.

CDR1 and CDR2 (MNHEY, SMNVEV) derive from the germline V gene (reference sequence). The CDR3 sequence holds 16 residues, the cysteine and phenylalanine included. Of the read, only the CDR3 DNA is kept; its 48 bases are in frame from base 1. The V and J ends are trimmed by 0 bases and 3 bases, leaving 12 bases between them. Recombination linked TRBV27 to TRBJ1-5; tentative D gene TRBD1, with 5 bases matching. Sequencing input: blood. The source of this sequence is a man over 45 in good health. The encoded CDR3 is CASSLSNQGFNQPQHF. The nucleotide sequence reads TGTGCCAGCAGTTTATCGAACCAGGGATTCAATCAGCCCCAGCATTTT.